The 2 T cell receptor beta chains presented below share a single source sample, sequenced in a study of blood T cells in healthy people across ages. The authors ran a second PCR of roughly 6 to 12 cycles using a sample-barcoded 5' primer and a J-beta primer mix. TCRdb itself ran the 5' RACE reads through MiXCR, one entry per CDR3 protein. The data show about 1.5 million distinct CDR3 sequences, roughly 40% seen once. Sample: blood. Receptors originate from a young woman in good health.

This clonotype was recorded a few times. This sequence joins TRBV7-8 and TRBJ2-7, with 13 positions matching TRBD2. V shed 8 bases, J shed 5 bases, and the junction held 9 bases outside the gene matches. The CDR3 totals 15 residues. Looked up from germline, CDR1 is SGHVS and CDR2 is FQNEAQ. This CDR3 reads CASQSGLAGVNEQYF. CDR3 coding DNA: TGTGCCAGCCAAAGCGGACTAGCGGGAGTAAACGAGCAGTACTTC.

This clonotype was observed a handful of times. V is TRBV9 and J is TRBJ2-2; D remains ambiguous. Trimming took off 2 bases at V and 4 bases at J, with 6 bases between the two ends. CDR1 and CDR2 (germline): SGDLS, YYNGEE. The CDR3 is 13 residues long. The CDR3 DNA follows: TGTGCCAGCAGCGTCGAGAGCACCGGGGAGCTGTTTTTT. This gives the protein CASSVESTGELFF.